This T cell receptor (beta chain) was sequenced in a study of blood T cell repertoires in COVID-19. Turning to the study itself: Sample material is recorded as cDNA or gDNA derived from T cells, B-cell-depleted T cells, or PBMCs.

Cohort assignment relied on participant-reported clinical history. Among Cohort 3 donors, those recovered had two negative PCRs, clearance, or symptom resolution. Method: immunoSEQ multiplex PCR; TCRdb's copy keeps in-frame clones and lacks some. The sample includes 200,000 or so clones, approximately 90% of them seen just once. Germline-derived CDR1 and CDR2 are MDHEN and SYDVKM. The CDR3 loop spans 16 amino acids. With V trimmed by 7 bases and J by 7 bases, 14 bases remained unmatched. This clonotype originated in a young man who had recovered from COVID-19. Sequencing used PBMCs or T cells enriched from blood (not recorded which). The chain couples TRBV28 to TRBJ1-5; 9 bases line up with TRBD1. The CDR3 DNA follows: TGTGCCAGCAATCCCTCTACCGGGACAGGGCTACAGCCCCAGCATTTT. Translating it yields CASNPSTGTGLQPQHF. Full variable domain (rest looked up from reference TRBV28 and TRBJ1-5): DVKVTQSSRYLVKRTGEKVFLECVQDMDHENMFWYRQDPGLGLRLIYFSYDVKMKEKGDIPEGYSVSREKKERFSLILESASTNQTSMYLCASNPSTGTGLQPQHFGDGTRLSIL.